This TCR beta chain was sequenced during a study of cytomegalovirus exposure and HLA in healthy donors. Overall study findings and caveats: The authors listed approximately 160 TCR beta chains as cytomegalovirus-associated.

Primers: 60 Vbeta forward and 13 Jbeta reverse. The assay was immunoSEQ multiplex PCR, and TCRdb's table has in-frame clones only and misses some. The sample shows about 170,000 clones, 60% to 80% of them seen only once. The CDR3 consists of 15 residues. Trimming took 7 bases from V and 6 from J; bases not matched to a gene: 10. CDR1 MGHDK and CDR2 SYGVNS come from the germline V gene. On this clone: Its target is unknown.

The chain carries TRBV25-1 and TRBJ2-7, with 12 bases identical to TRBD1. This TCR was recovered from a man between 35 and 55 years old in good health and CMV-seropositive. Source material: PBMCs. CDR3 sequence (DNA): TGTGCCAGCACCGAGAGGGGGGACAGGGGGCTCGAGCAGTACTTC. Translating gives CASTERGDRGLEQYF.